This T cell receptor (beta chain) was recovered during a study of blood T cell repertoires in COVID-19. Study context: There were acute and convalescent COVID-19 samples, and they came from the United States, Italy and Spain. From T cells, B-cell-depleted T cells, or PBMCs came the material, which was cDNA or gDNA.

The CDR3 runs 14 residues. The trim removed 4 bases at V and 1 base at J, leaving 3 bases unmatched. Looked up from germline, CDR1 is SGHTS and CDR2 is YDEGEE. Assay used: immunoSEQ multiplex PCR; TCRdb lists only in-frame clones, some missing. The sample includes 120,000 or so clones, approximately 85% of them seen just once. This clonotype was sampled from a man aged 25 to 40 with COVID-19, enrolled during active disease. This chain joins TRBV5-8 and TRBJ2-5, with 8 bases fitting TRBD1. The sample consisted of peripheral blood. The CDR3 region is CASSKGQVQETQYF. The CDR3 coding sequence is TGTGCCAGCAGCAAGGGACAGGTCCAAGAGACCCAGTACTTC. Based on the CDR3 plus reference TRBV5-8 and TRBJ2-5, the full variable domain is EAGVTQSPTHLIKTRGQQATLRCSPISGHTSVYWYQQALGLGLQFLLWYDEGEERNRGNFPPRFSGRQFPNYSSELNVNALELEDSALYLCASSKGQVQETQYFGPGTRLLVL.